The following is a TCR beta chain sequence with its context. The antigen is unknown. A much larger clone is a single base away; this may be a read error. Certain patients were not enrolled. These were patients with other autoimmune diseases, uncontrolled infections, pregnancy or lactation. The entry originates in a study of Graves' ophthalmopathy and Graves' hyperthyroidism. TCR beta CDR3 regions were amplified from RNA transcripts. First-round RT-PCR relied on HTBI primers, and a second-round multiplex PCR came next. Each CDR3 protein is one row after TCRdb ran MiXCR on the multiplex PCR reads. The table shows approximately 210,000 distinct CDR3 sequences, with 20% to 25% occurring only once. Findings of the study overall: A 13-signature model separated ophthalmopathy from stable hyperthyroidism, reaching around 88% sensitivity and less than 82% specificity cross-validated.

CDR1 is MNHEY, CDR2 SMNVEV, per germline (reference sequence). This CDR3 has 15 residues. The clonotype originates from a woman between 50 and 59 years old with Graves' ophthalmopathy. The sample consisted of peripheral blood. The V and J genes are TRBV27 and TRBJ2-5; D might be TRBD1 (6 bases). Here the CDR3 reads CASRSAQGNQETLYF. The CDR3 DNA is TGTGCCAGCAGGAGCGCCCAGGGGAACCAAGAGACCCTGTACTTC.